The clone carrying this T cell receptor (beta chain) has only a few counts. The antigen is undetermined. This specimen comes from a study of beta chain features in type 1 diabetes. Sequenced material consisted of expressed TCRB transcripts (all of the isolated RNA was reverse transcribed). Each sample of naive, central memory or regulatory T cells had, on average, roughly 3.6 million reads. Profiling relied on immunoSEQ multiplex PCR, and the TCRdb table lists in-frame clones only, not all of them. Found here are hundreds of thousands of clones, over 11% of them singletons; the top ten hold 0.03% to 0.04%. The germline gives CDR1 SGDLS, CDR2 YYNGEE. The CDR3 is 15 amino acids. V dropped 0 bases and J dropped 4 bases, with 13 bases sitting between them. Notes on the study in general: Insertion counts at VDJ junctions were lower in type 1 diabetes patients, who also showed more deletions there. TCRB repertoires of naive, central memory and Treg cells appeared more similar among patients than among healthy donors. Shortening that was moderate but significant affected the TCRB CDR3s of Type 1 diabetes patients in all four CD4+ subsets.

The J gene is TRBJ1-2, the V gene TRBV9; D remains unclear. Sequencing was done on a sample of naive CD4+ T cells from blood. The source of this sequence is a young man with type 1 diabetes. The CDR3 DNA is TGTGCCAGCAGCGTAGAGATTGAAGGGCTCTATGGCTACACCTTC. Its protein product is CASSVEIEGLYGYTF.